The clone carrying this TCR beta chain was observed a few times. Its cognate antigen is unknown. Time point defined: persistent/refractory GD, antithyroid drugs over 5 years with positive TRAb. Construction of the TCR library relied on RNA isolated from PBMCs. Graves' disease diagnosis relied on American Thyroid Association guidelines. This specimen comes from a study of regulatory T cells in long-lasting Graves disease. Study information: Over 5 years on antithyroid drugs plus positive TSH receptor antibodies marked Graves' disease as persistent.

This CDR3 region has 15 residues. Germline CDR1 is SGHRS and CDR2 is YFSETQ. Trimming at V came to 5 bases and at J to 8 bases, leaving 10 bases not matched to a gene. Libraries of TCR beta came from iRepertoire HTBI primers plus Arm-PCR of CDR3 regions. TCRdb ran MiXCR on the multiplex PCR reads and lists one entry per CDR3 protein. The sample yields around 450,000 distinct CDR3 sequences, about a fifth seen once. General study results and limits: Persistent disease preferred TRBV28, TRBJ1-2 and TRBJ2-5; new disease, TRBV20-1 and TRBJ2-1.

The sequencing used peripheral blood mononuclear cells (PBMCs), collected when the disease was refractory, from a patient treated with antithyroid drugs. This sequence joins TRBV5-1 and TRBJ1-4, with 9 bases fitting TRBD1. The clonotype was recovered from a female donor with Graves disease. CDR3 protein: CASRSGTGQLEKLFF. DNA for the CDR3: TGCGCCAGCAGGTCCGGGACAGGGCAATTGGAAAAACTGTTTTTT.